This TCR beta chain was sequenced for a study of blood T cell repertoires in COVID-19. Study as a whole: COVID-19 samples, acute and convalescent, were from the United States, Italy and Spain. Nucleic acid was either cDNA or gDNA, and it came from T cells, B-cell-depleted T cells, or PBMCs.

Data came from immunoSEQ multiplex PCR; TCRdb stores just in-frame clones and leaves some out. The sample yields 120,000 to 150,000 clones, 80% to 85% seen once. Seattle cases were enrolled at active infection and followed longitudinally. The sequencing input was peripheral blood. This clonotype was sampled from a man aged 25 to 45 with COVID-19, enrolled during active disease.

CDR3 sequence reads: CASSLADGGRPQFF. CDR3 sequence (DNA): TGTGCCAGCAGCTTGGCCGATGGAGGGCGACCGCAGTTCTTC. This sequence joins TRBV5-6 and TRBJ2-1; D may be TRBD2 (6 bases). V lost 0 bases to trimming and J lost 12 bases, with 16 bases between them. Per germline, CDR1 SGHDT and CDR2 YYEEEE. The CDR3 consists of 14 residues.